The present TCR beta chain was sequenced within a study of T cells in Graves' hyperthyroidism and ophthalmopathy. Study-wide background: Specimen type is peripheral blood, collected at initial diagnosis prior to any treatment.

RNA transcripts were the template for amplifying TCR beta CDR3 regions. The primer set for the first-round RT-PCR of the TCR CDR3 was HTBI. TCRdb re-derived calls from the multiplex PCR reads in MiXCR, one entry per CDR3 protein. The sample has about 350,000 distinct CDR3 sequences, 14% seen once. Germline assignment: CDR1 SNHLY and CDR2 FYNNEI. V dropped 6 bases and J dropped 2 bases, with 19 bases sitting between them. There are 16 residues in the CDR3. Study-wide findings and caveats: Most thyroid clonotypes with frequency above 0.001 were detected in blood.

This clonotype was counted many times. Its specificity is not known. Pregnant or lactating patients were excluded, as were those with uncontrolled infection or other autoimmune disease. The diagnoses drew upon clinical symptoms, serum thyroxine and TRAb, thyroid ultrasound and orbital computed tomography. The specimen sequenced was blood. The rearrangement joins TRBV2 to TRBJ1-2; a weak D match, TRBD1 (6 bases). This TCR derives from a woman in her thirties with Graves' hyperthyroidism. The CDR3 DNA reads TGTGCCAGCAGATCATTTGAACAGGGTGTAAACTATGGCTACACCTTC. This gives the protein CASRSFEQGVNYGYTF.